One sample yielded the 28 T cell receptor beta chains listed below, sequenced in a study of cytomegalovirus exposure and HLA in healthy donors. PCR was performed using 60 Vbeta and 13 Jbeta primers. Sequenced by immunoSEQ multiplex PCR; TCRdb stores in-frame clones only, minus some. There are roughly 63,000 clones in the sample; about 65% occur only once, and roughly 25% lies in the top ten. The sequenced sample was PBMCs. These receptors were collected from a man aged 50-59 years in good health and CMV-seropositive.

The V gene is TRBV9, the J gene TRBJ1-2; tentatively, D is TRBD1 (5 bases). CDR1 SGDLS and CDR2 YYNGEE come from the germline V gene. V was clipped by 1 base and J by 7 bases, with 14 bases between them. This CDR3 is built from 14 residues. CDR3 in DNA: TGTGCCAGCAGCGTACGGGACGGCGGGGTTGGCTACACCTTC. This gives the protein CASSVRDGGVGYTF.

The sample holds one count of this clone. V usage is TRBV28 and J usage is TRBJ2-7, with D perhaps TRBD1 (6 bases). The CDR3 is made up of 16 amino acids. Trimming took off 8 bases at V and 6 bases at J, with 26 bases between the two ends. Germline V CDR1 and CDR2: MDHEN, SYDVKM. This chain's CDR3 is CASPPAQTGQMFEQYF. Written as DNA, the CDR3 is TGTGCCAGCCCGCCTGCTCAGACAGGCCAAATGTTCGAGCAGTACTTC.

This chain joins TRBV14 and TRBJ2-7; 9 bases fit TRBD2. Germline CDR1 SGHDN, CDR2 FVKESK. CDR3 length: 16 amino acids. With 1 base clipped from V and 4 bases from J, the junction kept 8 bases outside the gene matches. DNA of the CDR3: TGTGCCAGCAGCCAAGGCGCTAGCGGGGACCCTTACGAGCAGTACTTC. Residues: CASSQGASGDPYEQYF.

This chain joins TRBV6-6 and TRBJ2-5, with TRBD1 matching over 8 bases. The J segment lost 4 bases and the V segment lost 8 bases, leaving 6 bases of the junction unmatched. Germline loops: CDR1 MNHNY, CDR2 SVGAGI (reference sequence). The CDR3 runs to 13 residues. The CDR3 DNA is TGTGCCAGCGATTCGACAGGGGCAGAGACCCAGTACTTC. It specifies CASDSTGAETQYF.

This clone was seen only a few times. This CDR3 reads CASRSQGNTEAFF. As DNA, the CDR3 is TGTGCCAGCAGATCCCAGGGGAACACTGAAGCTTTCTTT. The V and J genes are TRBV2 and TRBJ1-1, with TRBD1 as a possible D gene (5 bases). The CDR3 has 13 residues. CDR1 SNHLY and CDR2 FYNNEI come from the germline V gene. Trimming removed 6 bases from V and 1 base from J, with 9 bases in between.

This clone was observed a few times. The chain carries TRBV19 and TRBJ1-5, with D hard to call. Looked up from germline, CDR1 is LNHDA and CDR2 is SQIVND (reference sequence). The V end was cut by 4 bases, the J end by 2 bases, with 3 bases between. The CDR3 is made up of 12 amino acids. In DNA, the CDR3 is TGTGCCAGTAGTACTCGCAATCAGCCCCAGCATTTT. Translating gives CASSTRNQPQHF.

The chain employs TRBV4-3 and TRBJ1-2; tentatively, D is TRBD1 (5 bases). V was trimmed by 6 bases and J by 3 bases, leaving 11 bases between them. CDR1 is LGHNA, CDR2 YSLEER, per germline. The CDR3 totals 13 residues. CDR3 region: CASRPAGDYGYTF. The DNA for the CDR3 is TGCGCCAGCAGGCCGGCGGGGGACTATGGCTACACCTTC.

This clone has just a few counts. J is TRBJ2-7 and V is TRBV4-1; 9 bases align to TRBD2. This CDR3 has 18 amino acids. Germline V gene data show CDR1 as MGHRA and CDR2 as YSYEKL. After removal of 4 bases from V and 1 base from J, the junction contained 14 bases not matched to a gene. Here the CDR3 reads CASSPASGIGFSSYEQYF. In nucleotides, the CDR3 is TGCGCCAGCAGCCCGGCTAGCGGGATTGGTTTTTCGTCCTACGAGCAGTACTTC.

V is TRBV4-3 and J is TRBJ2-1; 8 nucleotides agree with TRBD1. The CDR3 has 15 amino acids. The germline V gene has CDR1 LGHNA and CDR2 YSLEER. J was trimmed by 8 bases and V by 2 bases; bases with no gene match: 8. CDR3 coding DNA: TGCGCCAGCAGCCAAAGGGACAGGCCAGGGGATGAGCAGTTCTTC. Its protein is CASSQRDRPGDEQFF.

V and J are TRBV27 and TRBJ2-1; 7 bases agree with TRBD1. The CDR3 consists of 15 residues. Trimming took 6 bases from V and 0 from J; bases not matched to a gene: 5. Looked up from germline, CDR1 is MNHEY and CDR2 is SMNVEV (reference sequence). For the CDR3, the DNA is TGTGCCAGCAGATTGACAGGGAGCTCCTACAATGAGCAGTTCTTC. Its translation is CASRLTGSSYNEQFF.

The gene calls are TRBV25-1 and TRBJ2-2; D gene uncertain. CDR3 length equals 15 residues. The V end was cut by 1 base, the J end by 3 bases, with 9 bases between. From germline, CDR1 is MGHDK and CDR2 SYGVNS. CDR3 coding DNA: TGTGCCAGCAGTGAATCCCTAACTTACACCGGGGAGCTGTTTTTT. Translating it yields CASSESLTYTGELFF.

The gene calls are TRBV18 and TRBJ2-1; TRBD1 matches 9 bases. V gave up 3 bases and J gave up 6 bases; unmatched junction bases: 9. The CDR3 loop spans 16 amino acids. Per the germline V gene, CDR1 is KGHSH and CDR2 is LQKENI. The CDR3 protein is CASSPSLKTGGNEQFF. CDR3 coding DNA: TGTGCCAGCTCACCCAGCCTGAAGACAGGGGGCAATGAGCAGTTCTTC.

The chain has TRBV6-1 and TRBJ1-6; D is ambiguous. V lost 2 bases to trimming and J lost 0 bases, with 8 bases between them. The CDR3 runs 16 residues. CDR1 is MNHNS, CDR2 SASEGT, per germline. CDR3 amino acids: CASSESERSYNSPLHF. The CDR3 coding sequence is TGTGCCAGCAGTGAATCGGAGCGCTCCTATAATTCACCCCTCCACTTT.

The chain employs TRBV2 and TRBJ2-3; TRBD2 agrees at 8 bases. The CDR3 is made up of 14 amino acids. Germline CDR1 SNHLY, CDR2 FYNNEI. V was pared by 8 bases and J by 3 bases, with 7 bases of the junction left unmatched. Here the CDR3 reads CASSTSVSTDTQYF. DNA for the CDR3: TGTGCCAGCTCGACTAGCGTATCGACAGATACGCAGTATTTT.

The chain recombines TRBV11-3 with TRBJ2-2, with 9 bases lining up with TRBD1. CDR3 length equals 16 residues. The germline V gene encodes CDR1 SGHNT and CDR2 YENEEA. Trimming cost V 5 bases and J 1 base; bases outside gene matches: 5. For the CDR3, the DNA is TGTGCCAGCAGCCCCCACAGGGGGCGGAACACCGGGGAGCTGTTTTTT. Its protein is CASSPHRGRNTGELFF.

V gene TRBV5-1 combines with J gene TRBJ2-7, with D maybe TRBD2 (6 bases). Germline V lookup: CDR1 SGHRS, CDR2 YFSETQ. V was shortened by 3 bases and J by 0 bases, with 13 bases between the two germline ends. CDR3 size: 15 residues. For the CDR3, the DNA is TGCGCCAGCAGCTCTGACGGGAGCTACTCCTACGAGCAGTACTTC. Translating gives CASSSDGSYSYEQYF.

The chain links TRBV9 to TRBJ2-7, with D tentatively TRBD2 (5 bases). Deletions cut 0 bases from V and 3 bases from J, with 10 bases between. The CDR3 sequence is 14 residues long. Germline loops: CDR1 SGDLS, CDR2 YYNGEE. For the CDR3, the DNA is TGTGCCAGCAGCGTAGACCCGGGGTTCTACGAGCAGTACTTC. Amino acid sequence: CASSVDPGFYEQYF.

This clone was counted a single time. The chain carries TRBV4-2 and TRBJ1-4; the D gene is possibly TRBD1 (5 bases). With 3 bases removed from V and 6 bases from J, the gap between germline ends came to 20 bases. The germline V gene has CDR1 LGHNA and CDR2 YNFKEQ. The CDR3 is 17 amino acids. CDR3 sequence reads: CASSHGDPGGGHEKLFF. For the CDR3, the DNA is TGTGCCAGCAGCCACGGCGACCCCGGGGGAGGACATGAAAAACTGTTTTTT.

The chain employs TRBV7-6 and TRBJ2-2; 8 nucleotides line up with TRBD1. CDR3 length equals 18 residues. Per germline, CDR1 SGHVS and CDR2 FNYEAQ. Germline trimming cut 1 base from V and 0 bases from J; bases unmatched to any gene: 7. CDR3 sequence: CASSLVPPGGANTGELFF. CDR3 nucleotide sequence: TGTGCCAGCAGCTTAGTCCCACCAGGGGGCGCGAACACCGGGGAGCTGTTTTTT.

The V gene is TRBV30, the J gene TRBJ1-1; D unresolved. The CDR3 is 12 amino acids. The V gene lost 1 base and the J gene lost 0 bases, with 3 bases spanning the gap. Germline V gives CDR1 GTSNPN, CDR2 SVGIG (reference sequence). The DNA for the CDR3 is TGTGCCTGGAGTGCGGTGAACACTGAAGCTTTCTTT. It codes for CAWSAVNTEAFF.

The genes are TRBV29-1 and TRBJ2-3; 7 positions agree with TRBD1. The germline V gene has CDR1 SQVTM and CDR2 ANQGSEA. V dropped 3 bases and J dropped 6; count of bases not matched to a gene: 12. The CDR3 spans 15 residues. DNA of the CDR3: TGCAGCGTTGATTATAATTTGGACAGGAGGGATACGCAGTATTTT. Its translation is CSVDYNLDRRDTQYF.

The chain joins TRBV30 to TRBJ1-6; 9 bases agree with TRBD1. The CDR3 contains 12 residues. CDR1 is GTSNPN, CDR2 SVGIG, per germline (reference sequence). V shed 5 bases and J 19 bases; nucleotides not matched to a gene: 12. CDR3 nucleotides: TGTGCCTGGGGAACGACCGGGACAGGGATACACTTT. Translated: CAWGTTGTGIHF.

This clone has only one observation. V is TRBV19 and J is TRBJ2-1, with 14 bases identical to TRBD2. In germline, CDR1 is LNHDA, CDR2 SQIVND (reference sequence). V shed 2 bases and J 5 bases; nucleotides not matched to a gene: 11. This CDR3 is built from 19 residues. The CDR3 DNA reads TGTGCCAGTAGTATACCCAAAGCCGGGACTAGCGGGGGAAACAATGAGCAGTTCTTC. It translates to CASSIPKAGTSGGNNEQFF.

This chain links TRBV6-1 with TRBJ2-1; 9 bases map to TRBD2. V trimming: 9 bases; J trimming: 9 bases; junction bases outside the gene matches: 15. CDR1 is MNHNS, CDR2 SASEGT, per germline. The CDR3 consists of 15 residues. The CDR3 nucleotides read TGTGCCAGTTCAGGAGGATTAGCGGGAGAAGGTGAGCAGTTCTTC. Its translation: CASSGGLAGEGEQFF.

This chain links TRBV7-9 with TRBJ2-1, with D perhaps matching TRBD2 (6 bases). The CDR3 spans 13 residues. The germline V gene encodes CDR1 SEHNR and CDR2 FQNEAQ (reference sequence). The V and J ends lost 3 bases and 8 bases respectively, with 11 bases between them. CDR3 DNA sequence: TGTGCCAGCAGCTTCCGGGACTTGGATGAGCAGTTCTTC. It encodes CASSFRDLDEQFF.

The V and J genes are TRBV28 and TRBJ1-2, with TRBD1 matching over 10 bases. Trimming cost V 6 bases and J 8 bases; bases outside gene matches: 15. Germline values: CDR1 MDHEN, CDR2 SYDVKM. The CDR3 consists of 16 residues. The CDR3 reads CASRQIVDRGLRGYTF. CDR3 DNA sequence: TGTGCCAGCAGGCAGATCGTCGACAGGGGGCTAAGAGGCTACACCTTC.

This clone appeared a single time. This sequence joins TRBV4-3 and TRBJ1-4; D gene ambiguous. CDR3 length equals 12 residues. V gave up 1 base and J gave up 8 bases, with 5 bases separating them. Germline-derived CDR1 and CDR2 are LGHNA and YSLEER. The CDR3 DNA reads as TGCGCCAGCAGCCAAGTAAAAGAAAAACTGTTTTTT. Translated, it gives CASSQVKEKLFF.

This chain's CDR3 is CASSLGQGARTEAFF. CDR3 coding DNA: TGTGCCAGCAGCTTAGGACAGGGGGCGAGGACTGAAGCTTTCTTT. J is TRBJ1-1 and V is TRBV7-6, with 10 positions matching TRBD1. V was clipped by 1 base and J by 5 bases; unmatched bases: 4. Germline V gene sequence: CDR1 SGHVS, CDR2 FNYEAQ. CDR3 length: 15 residues.